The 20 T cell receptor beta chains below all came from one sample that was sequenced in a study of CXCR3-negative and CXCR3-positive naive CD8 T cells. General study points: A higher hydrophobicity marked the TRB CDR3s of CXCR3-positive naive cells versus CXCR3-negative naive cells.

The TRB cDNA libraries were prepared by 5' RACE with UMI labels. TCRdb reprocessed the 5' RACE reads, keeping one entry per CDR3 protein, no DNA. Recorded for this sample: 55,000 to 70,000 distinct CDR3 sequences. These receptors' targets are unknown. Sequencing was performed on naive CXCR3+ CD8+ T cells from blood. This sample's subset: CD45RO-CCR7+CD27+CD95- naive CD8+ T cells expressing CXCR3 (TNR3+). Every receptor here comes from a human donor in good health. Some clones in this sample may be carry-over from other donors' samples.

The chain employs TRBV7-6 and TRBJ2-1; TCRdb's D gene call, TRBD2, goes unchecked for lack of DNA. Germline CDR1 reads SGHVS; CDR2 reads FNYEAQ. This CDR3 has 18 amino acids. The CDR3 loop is CASSLWSAGDVSYNEQFF.

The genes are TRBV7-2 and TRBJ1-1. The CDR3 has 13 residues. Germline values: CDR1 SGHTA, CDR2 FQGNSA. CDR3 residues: CASSPPMNTEAFF.

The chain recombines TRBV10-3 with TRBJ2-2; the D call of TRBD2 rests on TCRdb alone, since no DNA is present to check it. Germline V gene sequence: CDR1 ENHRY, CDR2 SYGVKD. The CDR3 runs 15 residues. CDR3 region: CAISVDAGNTGELFF.

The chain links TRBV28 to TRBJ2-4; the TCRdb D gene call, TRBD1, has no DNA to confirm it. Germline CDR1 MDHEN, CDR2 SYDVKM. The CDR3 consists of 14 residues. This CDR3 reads CASSPTGGRNIQYF.

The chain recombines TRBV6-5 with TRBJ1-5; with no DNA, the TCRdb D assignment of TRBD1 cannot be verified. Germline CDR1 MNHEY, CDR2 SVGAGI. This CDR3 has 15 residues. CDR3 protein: CASRPNRVWDQPQHF.

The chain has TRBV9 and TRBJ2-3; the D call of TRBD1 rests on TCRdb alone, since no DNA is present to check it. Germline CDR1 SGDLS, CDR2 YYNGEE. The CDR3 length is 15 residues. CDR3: CASSIRDFATDTQYF.

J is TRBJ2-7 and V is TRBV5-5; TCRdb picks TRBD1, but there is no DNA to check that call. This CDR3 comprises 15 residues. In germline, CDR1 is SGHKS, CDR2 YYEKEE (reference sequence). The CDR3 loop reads CASSWGGGPYYEQYF.

The CDR3 protein is CANPHEDRTTSYEQYF. The chain has TRBV7-2 and TRBJ2-7; the D gene TCRdb calls, TRBD1, cannot be checked with no DNA. Germline V gives CDR1 SGHTA, CDR2 FQGNSA. The CDR3 contains 16 residues. Complete variable domain (other parts from reference TRBV7-2 and TRBJ2-7): GAGVSQSPSNKVTEKGKDVELRCDPISGHTALYWYRQSLGQGLEFLIYFQGNSAPDKSGLPSDRFSAERTGGSVSTLTIQRTQQEDSAVYLCANPHEDRTTSYEQYFGPGTRLTVT.

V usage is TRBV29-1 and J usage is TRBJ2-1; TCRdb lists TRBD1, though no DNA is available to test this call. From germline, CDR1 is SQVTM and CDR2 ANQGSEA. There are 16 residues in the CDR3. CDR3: CSGMTGEPWDYNEQFF.

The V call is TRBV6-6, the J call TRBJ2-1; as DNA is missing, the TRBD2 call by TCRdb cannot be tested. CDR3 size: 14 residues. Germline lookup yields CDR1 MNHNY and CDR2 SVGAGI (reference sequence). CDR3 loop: CASNLAGSYNEQFF.

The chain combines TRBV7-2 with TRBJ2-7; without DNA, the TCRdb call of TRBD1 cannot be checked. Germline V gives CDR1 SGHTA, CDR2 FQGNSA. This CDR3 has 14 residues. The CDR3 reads CASSPGLGLYEQYF.

The CDR3 loop reads CSVGQSNTGELFF. The V gene is TRBV29-1, the J gene TRBJ2-2; as DNA is missing, the TRBD1 call by TCRdb cannot be tested. Looked up from germline, CDR1 is SQVTM and CDR2 is ANQGSEA. This CDR3 has 13 amino acids.

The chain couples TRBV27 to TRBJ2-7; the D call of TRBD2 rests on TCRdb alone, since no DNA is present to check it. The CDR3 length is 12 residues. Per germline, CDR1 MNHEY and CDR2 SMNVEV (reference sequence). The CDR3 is CASSLSEGPQYF.

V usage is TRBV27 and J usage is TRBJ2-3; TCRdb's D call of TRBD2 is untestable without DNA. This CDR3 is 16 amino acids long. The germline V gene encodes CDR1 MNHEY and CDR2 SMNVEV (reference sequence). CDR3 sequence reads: CASSPPGGASTDTQYF.

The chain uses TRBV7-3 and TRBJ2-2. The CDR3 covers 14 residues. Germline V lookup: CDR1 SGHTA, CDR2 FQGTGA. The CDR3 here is CASSFVLGTGELFF.

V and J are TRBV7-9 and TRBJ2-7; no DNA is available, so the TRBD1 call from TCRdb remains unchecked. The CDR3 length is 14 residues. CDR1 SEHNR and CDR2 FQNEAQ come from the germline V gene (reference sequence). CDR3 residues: CASSPRDSMGEQYF.

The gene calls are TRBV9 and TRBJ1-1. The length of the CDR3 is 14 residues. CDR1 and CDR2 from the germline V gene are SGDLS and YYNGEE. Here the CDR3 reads CASSSQEGDTEAFF.

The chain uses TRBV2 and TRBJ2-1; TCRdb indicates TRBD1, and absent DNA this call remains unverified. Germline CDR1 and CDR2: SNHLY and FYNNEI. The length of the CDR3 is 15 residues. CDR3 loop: CATSPGPSSYNEQFF. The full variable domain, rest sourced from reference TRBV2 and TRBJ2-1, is EPEVTQTPSHQVTQMGQEVILRCVPISNHLYFYWYRQILGQKVEFLVSFYNNEISEKSEIFDDQFSVERPDGSNFTLKIRSTKLEDSAMYFCATSPGPSSYNEQFFGPGTRLTVL.

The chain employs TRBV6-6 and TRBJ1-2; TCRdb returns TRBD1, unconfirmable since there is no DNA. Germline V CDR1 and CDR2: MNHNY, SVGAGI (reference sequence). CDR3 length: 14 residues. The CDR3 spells CASIPGQGRDSYTF.

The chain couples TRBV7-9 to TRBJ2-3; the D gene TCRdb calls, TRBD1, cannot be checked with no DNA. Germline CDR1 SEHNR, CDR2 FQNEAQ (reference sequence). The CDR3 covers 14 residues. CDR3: CASSLETGTDTQYF.